This T cell receptor (beta chain) was found in a study of blood T cell repertoires in COVID-19. For the study at large: Samples of COVID-19 (acute and convalescent) were obtained from the United States, Italy and Spain.

The ends lost 7 bases at V and 2 bases at J; junction bases unmatched: 6. The germline gives CDR1 SQVTM, CDR2 ANQGSEA. The CDR3 is 13 residues long. In the original workflow: Amplification with reference gene primers provided the estimates of nucleated cell counts. Profiled with immunoSEQ multiplex PCR; TCRdb holds only in-frame clones, not every one. The DNA was the basis for D and trimming; V, J and clone size are from that table. Here the sample spans around 32,000 clones, 80% to 90% being singletons. Sequencing was carried out using peripheral blood. V is TRBV29-1 and J is TRBJ2-5; 8 bases are shared with TRBD1. The TCR comes from a woman of 80 years or more with active or convalescent COVID-19. CDR3 residues: CSARQGIQETQYF. CDR3 DNA: TGCAGCGCCCGACAGGGGATACAAGAGACCCAGTACTTC.